The 23 T cell receptor beta chains reported below all come from one sample, sequenced in a study of shared clonotypes between healthy human individuals (TCRdb year 2020). Receptor libraries were prepared by the immunoSEQ multiplex PCR assay. Imported from immuneACCESS, the table was reduced by TCRdb to in-frame sequences with V and J called. These copies leave out some clones; in studies compared against another copy, an unresolved V gene accounts for under half, and the cause of the remainder is not known. The sample profile shows 2 million to 2.5 million clones; 93% of them were found once. The ten largest clones represent around 0.4% of the sample. Material for sequencing was naive CD4+ T cells from PBMCs. The cell subset or site label on this specimen signifies: CD45RA+ positively selected. The receptor source for this set is a man aged 18 to 30 in good health. Some clones in this sample may be carry-over from other donors' samples.

The J gene is TRBJ2-1, the V gene TRBV25-1, with D possibly matching TRBD1 (6 bases). The germline V gene encodes CDR1 MGHDK and CDR2 SYGVNS. Trimming cost V 2 bases and J 10 bases, with 15 bases left between them. This CDR3 has 14 residues. CDR3 DNA: TGTGCCAGCAGTGAACCTCTGTACAGGGAAGAGCAGTTCTTC. It codes for CASSEPLYREEQFF.

Concerning this clone: The sample has other DNA sequences that encode this CDR3 too. The CDR3 loop is CASSDQGSTYEQYF. CDR3 sequence (DNA): TGTGCCAGCAGTGATCAGGGGTCCACCTACGAGCAGTACTTC. This sequence joins TRBV2 and TRBJ2-7; tentative D call: TRBD1 (6 bases). Trimming left V 3 bases short and J 2 bases short, with 11 bases between. The CDR3 totals 14 residues. The germline gives CDR1 SNHLY, CDR2 FYNNEI.

V and J are TRBV5-1 and TRBJ2-3; the match to TRBD2 covers 8 bases. The CDR3 covers 18 residues. V dropped 1 base and J dropped 3; count of bases not matched to a gene: 13. Germline V gives CDR1 SGHRS, CDR2 YFSETQ. The CDR3 DNA follows: TGCGCCAGCAGCTTGATTGGTACAGCGGGAGCCAGGACAGATACGCAGTATTTT. Amino acids: CASSLIGTAGARTDTQYF.

The chain has TRBV28 and TRBJ2-1; D is ambiguous. The CDR3 covers 15 residues. Germline V gene lookup returns CDR1 MDHEN and CDR2 SYDVKM. V lost 3 bases and J 0 bases, leaving 9 bases between the germline ends. CDR3 nucleotides: TGTGCCAGCAGTTTGGAAGGAAGCTCCTACAATGAGCAGTTCTTC. Translating it yields CASSLEGSSYNEQFF.

The chain links TRBV28 to TRBJ1-1; possible D gene TRBD1, 5 bases. This CDR3 spans 11 amino acids. Germline CDR1 is MDHEN and CDR2 is SYDVKM. The DNA of the CDR3 is TGTAGGGCAGGGCGGAACACTGAAGCTTTCTTT. This sequence encodes CRAGRNTEAFF.

The chain joins TRBV5-1 to TRBJ1-4; TRBD1 aligns across 10 bases. The J segment lost 8 bases and the V segment lost 4 bases, leaving 8 bases of the junction unmatched. The CDR3 has 15 amino acids. CDR1 is SGHRS, CDR2 YFSETQ, per germline. The CDR3 is CASSVRQGAEEKLFF. Written as DNA, the CDR3 is TGCGCCAGCAGCGTACGACAGGGGGCAGAGGAAAAACTGTTTTTT. The full variable domain, its missing parts supplied by reference TRBV5-1 and TRBJ1-4, is KAGVTQTPRYLIKTRGQQVTLSCSPISGHRSVSWYQQTPGQGLQFLFEYFSETQRNKGNFPGRFSGRQFSNSRSEMNVSTLELGDSALYLCASSVRQGAEEKLFFGSGTQLSVL.

The chain combines TRBV4-1 with TRBJ2-5, with D perhaps matching TRBD2 (6 bases). The CDR3 spans 16 residues. CDR1 and CDR2 from the germline V gene are MGHRA and YSYEKL. V lost 3 bases and J 3 bases, leaving 17 bases between the germline ends. The CDR3 region is CASSQAPGLPKETQYF. The CDR3 DNA is TGCGCCAGCAGCCAGGCACCGGGACTCCCTAAAGAGACCCAGTACTTC.

V usage is TRBV5-1 and J usage is TRBJ2-5; 11 positions agree with TRBD1. Trimming removed 3 bases from V and 5 bases from J; junction bases left unmatched: 6. This CDR3 is built from 15 residues. Germline CDR1 reads SGHRS; CDR2 reads YFSETQ. CDR3 DNA: TGCGCCAGCAGCTCGGACAGGGGGCGGTGGGAGACCCAGTACTTC. This gives the protein CASSSDRGRWETQYF.

This clone was recorded once. V is TRBV10-3 and J is TRBJ2-1; tentative D call: TRBD1 (5 bases). The CDR3 contains 15 residues. Germline V lookup: CDR1 ENHRY, CDR2 SYGVKD. V was shortened by 2 bases and J by 10 bases, with 18 bases between the two germline ends. For the CDR3, the DNA is TGTGCCATCAGTGAGCGACAGTCTACGAGCAAGGAGCAGTTCTTC. This sequence encodes CAISERQSTSKEQFF.

Written as DNA, the CDR3 is TGTGCCAGCAGCTTCACAAACACGGTAATTCAAGAGACCCAGTACTTC. Translating it yields CASSFTNTVIQETQYF. The chain recombines TRBV7-3 with TRBJ2-5; D call uncertain. CDR3 length equals 16 residues. Germline V gene data show CDR1 as SGHTA and CDR2 as FQGTGA. V lost 3 bases and J 2 bases, leaving 16 bases between the germline ends.

This chain connects TRBV19 to TRBJ1-1, with D possibly matching TRBD1 (5 bases). The CDR3 is 16 amino acids. The V end was cut by 5 bases, the J end by 0 bases, with 16 bases between. The V gene's germline CDR1 is LNHDA and CDR2 SQIVND (reference sequence). CDR3 protein: CASSPSGGTMNTEAFF. The CDR3 DNA reads TGTGCCAGTAGTCCCAGCGGGGGGACCATGAACACTGAAGCTTTCTTT.

V gene TRBV5-6 combines with J gene TRBJ1-1; possible D gene TRBD1, 5 bases. The CDR3 has 15 amino acids. The germline gives CDR1 SGHDT, CDR2 YYEEEE. V was cut by 2 bases and J by 0 bases, with 11 bases left in between. This CDR3 reads CASSFRKGLNTEAFF. In DNA form, the CDR3 reads TGTGCCAGCAGCTTTAGAAAGGGGTTGAACACTGAAGCTTTCTTT.

The V and J genes are TRBV29-1 and TRBJ2-7; tentatively, D is TRBD1 (7 bases). V dropped 7 bases and J dropped 6 bases, with 22 bases sitting between them. CDR1 SQVTM and CDR2 ANQGSEA come from the germline V gene. This CDR3 has 14 residues. The DNA of the CDR3 is TGCAGCGGGCTGGGGTTCGGGACAGCGGGCGAGCAGTACTTC. It specifies CSGLGFGTAGEQYF.

This clone was counted once. The chain recombines TRBV19 with TRBJ1-4, with a weak D call TRBD1 (6 bases). The CDR3 loop spans 14 amino acids. V gave up 5 bases and J gave up 6 bases, with 13 bases separating them. Germline values: CDR1 LNHDA, CDR2 SQIVND (reference sequence). This chain's CDR3 is CASSVRTAYEKLFF. CDR3 nucleotide sequence: TGTGCCAGTAGTGTCCGGACAGCCTATGAAAAACTGTTTTTT.

The rearrangement joins TRBV7-3 to TRBJ1-2, with 8 positions matching TRBD1. V shed 5 bases, J shed 6 bases, and the junction held 8 bases outside the gene matches. CDR1 SGHTA and CDR2 FQGTGA come from the germline V gene. This CDR3 contains 14 residues. As DNA, the CDR3 is TGTGCCAGCAGCCCAGGACAGGGAAGGGATGGCTACACCTTC. This codes for CASSPGQGRDGYTF.

The V and J genes are TRBV5-4 and TRBJ2-3; a possible D gene is TRBD2 (6 bases). Germline V lookup: CDR1 SGHNT, CDR2 YYREEE (reference sequence). V lost 1 base to trimming and J lost 4 bases, with 13 bases between them. This CDR3 is built from 15 residues. The CDR3 sequence: CASSLTGVGADTQYF. The DNA of the CDR3 is TGTGCCAGCAGCTTGACGGGAGTTGGTGCAGATACGCAGTATTTT. The variable domain in full, completed from reference TRBV5-4 and TRBJ2-3, reads ETGVTQSPTHLIKTRGQQVTLRCSSQSGHNTVSWYQQALGQGPQFIFQYYREEENGRGNFPPRFSGLQFPNYSSELNVNALELDDSALYLCASSLTGVGADTQYFGPGTRLTVL.

The chain combines TRBV7-7 with TRBJ2-1; 11 positions match TRBD1. The CDR3 extends over 14 amino acids. Looked up from germline, CDR1 is SSHAT and CDR2 is FNYEAQ (reference sequence). V trimming: 4 bases; J trimming: 7 bases; junction bases outside the gene matches: 3. The CDR3 DNA reads as TGTGCCAGCAGCTCCCGGGACAGGGGGAATGAGCAGTTCTTC. Translated, it gives CASSSRDRGNEQFF.

The chain uses TRBV28 and TRBJ1-2; D gene unclear. The CDR3 contains 15 residues. CDR1 is MDHEN and CDR2 is SYDVKM in the germline V gene. The V end was cut by 5 bases, the J end by 0 bases, with 13 bases between. Here the CDR3 reads CASSPSYSANYGYTF. CDR3 nucleotide sequence: TGTGCCAGCAGTCCCTCCTACTCAGCTAACTATGGCTACACCTTC.

The chain has TRBV2 and TRBJ2-4; 9 positions match TRBD2. The CDR3 is made up of 16 amino acids. Per germline, CDR1 SNHLY and CDR2 FYNNEI. Trimming removed 5 bases from V and 3 bases from J; junction bases left unmatched: 8. The CDR3 spells CASSSSGSEGKNIQYF. CDR3 DNA: TGTGCCAGCAGTAGTAGCGGGAGCGAGGGCAAAAACATTCAGTACTTC. Drawing the rest from reference TRBV2 and TRBJ2-4, the complete variable domain is EPEVTQTPSHQVTQMGQEVILRCVPISNHLYFYWYRQILGQKVEFLVSFYNNEISEKSEIFDDQFSVERPDGSNFTLKIRSTKLEDSAMYFCASSSSGSEGKNIQYFGAGTRLSVL.

This clone was recorded once. The chain combines TRBV27 with TRBJ2-7; the D gene could be TRBD1 or TRBD2 (5 bases each). Looked up from germline, CDR1 is MNHEY and CDR2 is SMNVEV (reference sequence). This CDR3 is built from 16 residues. Trimming took 1 base from V and 4 from J, leaving 17 bases between them. CDR3 region: CASSLYGAGLTYEQYF. The CDR3 DNA reads TGTGCCAGCAGTTTATACGGGGCAGGGCTAACATACGAGCAGTACTTC.

The chain is built from TRBV5-1 and TRBJ2-3; 8 nucleotides align to TRBD2. V lost 2 bases to trimming and J lost 1 base; unmatched junction nucleotides: 9. Germline CDR1 reads SGHRS; CDR2 reads YFSETQ. The CDR3 covers 17 residues. CDR3 sequence: CASSLPSGRRGTDTQYF. The CDR3 coding sequence is TGCGCCAGCAGCTTACCGAGCGGGAGACGGGGCACAGATACGCAGTATTTT.

The chain combines TRBV18 with TRBJ1-4; D gene ambiguous. Trimming removed 3 bases from V and 5 bases from J, with 7 bases in between. CDR3 length: 13 residues. Germline V gene lookup returns CDR1 KGHSH and CDR2 LQKENI. CDR3 DNA: TGTGCCAGCTCACCGCGGCACAATGAAAAACTGTTTTTT. It specifies CASSPRHNEKLFF. Based on the CDR3 plus reference TRBV18 and TRBJ1-4, the full variable domain is NAGVMQNPRHLVRRRGQEARLRCSPMKGHSHVYWYRQLPEEGLKFMVYLQKENIIDESGMPKERFSAEFPKEGPSILRIQQVVRGDSAAYFCASSPRHNEKLFFGSGTQLSVL.

This chain links TRBV30 with TRBJ2-3; 9 bases are shared with TRBD2. CDR1 GTSNPN and CDR2 SVGIG come from the germline V gene (reference sequence). V lost 4 bases and J lost 10; bases outside the gene matches: 9. CDR3 size: 13 residues. The CDR3 bases are TGTGCCTGGAACATTCCCCCTAGCGGGGCGCAGTATTTT. Its translation: CAWNIPPSGAQYF.